Shown below are 31 T cell receptor beta chains from a single sample sequenced in a study of radiation and T cells in renal cell carcinoma. Indicated time point: blood 4 weeks post-SBRT, at nephrectomy. Stated treatment: 15 Gy SBRT to primary tumor, nephrectomy 4 weeks later. The assay was immunoSEQ multiplex PCR, and TCRdb's table has in-frame clones only and misses some. The sample holds some 150,000 clones, roughly 90% seen once. Sequences were derived from blood, sampled from a patient whose treatment included radiotherapy and nephrectomy. The origin of the receptors is a woman aged 50 to 65 with renal cell carcinoma.

V and J are TRBV19 and TRBJ2-3; D is unresolved. The germline V gene encodes CDR1 LNHDA and CDR2 SQIVND (reference sequence). This CDR3 comprises 13 residues. Trimming took off 10 bases at V and 4 bases at J, with 15 bases between the two ends. The CDR3 reads CATSTIRADTQYF. CDR3 nucleotide sequence: TGTGCCACCTCTACAATTCGAGCAGATACGCAGTATTTT. Drawing the rest from reference TRBV19 and TRBJ2-3, the complete variable domain is DGGITQSPKYLFRKEGQNVTLSCEQNLNHDAMYWYRQDPGQGLRLIYYSQIVNDFQKGDIAEGYSVSREKKESFPLTVTSAQKNPTAFYLCATSTIRADTQYFGPGTRLTVL.

This chain links TRBV25-1 with TRBJ2-1; the D gene is possibly TRBD1 (6 bases). The CDR3 has 14 residues. Germline-derived CDR1 and CDR2 are MGHDK and SYGVNS. Trimming pared 5 bases from V and 6 bases from J, leaving 14 bases between. CDR3 sequence (DNA): TGTGCCAGCAGTCAGCAGGGGACCACCAATGAGCAGTTCTTC. This sequence encodes CASSQQGTTNEQFF.

This clone has just one count. The V gene is TRBV1, the J gene TRBJ2-1. TRBV1 represents a pseudogene. The CDR3 has 18 residues. The CDR3 region has the DNA TGCACCAGCAGCCAAGATATGCCGTCCGGCTTCGCCTACAATGAGCAGTTCTTC. This gives the protein CTSSQDMPSGFAYNEQFF.

The chain employs TRBV5-4 and TRBJ2-3, with D possibly called TRBD1 or TRBD2 (5 bases each). Germline CDR1 reads SGHNT; CDR2 reads YYREEE (reference sequence). V dropped 0 bases and J dropped 5 bases, with 13 bases sitting between them. The CDR3 spans 15 residues. As DNA, the CDR3 is TGTGCCAGCAGCTTGGTTTTACGGGGCTTAGATACGCAGTATTTT. It is translated as CASSLVLRGLDTQYF. Complete variable domain (other parts from reference TRBV5-4 and TRBJ2-3): ETGVTQSPTHLIKTRGQQVTLRCSSQSGHNTVSWYQQALGQGPQFIFQYYREEENGRGNFPPRFSGLQFPNYSSELNVNALELDDSALYLCASSLVLRGLDTQYFGPGTRLTVL.

This clone was recorded a few times. This sequence joins TRBV18 and TRBJ1-1; D gene unclear. The germline CDR1 and CDR2 sequences are KGHSH and LQKENI. V was shortened by 6 bases and J by 9 bases, with 14 bases between the two germline ends. This CDR3 comprises 12 residues. For the CDR3, the DNA is TGTGCCAGCTCGGACGGATATGCCCAAGCTTTCTTT. Protein sequence: CASSDGYAQAFF.

The chain carries TRBV28 and TRBJ1-2; perhaps TRBD1 as D (5 bases). Germline-derived CDR1 and CDR2 are MDHEN and SYDVKM. The CDR3 totals 16 residues. V lost 2 bases and J lost 4, with 17 bases in between. The CDR3 region is CASSLRGRQSGYGYTF. CDR3 DNA: TGTGCCAGCAGTTTACGCGGCCGACAGTCTGGCTATGGCTACACCTTC.

The CDR3 sequence: CASCKGGRQGAAEAFF. The CDR3 DNA follows: TGCGCCAGCTGTAAAGGTGGTAGACAGGGTGCGGCTGAAGCTTTCTTT. The chain recombines TRBV23-1 with TRBJ1-1; TRBD1 aligns across 7 bases. TRBV23-1 is known as an ORF, though its function is uncertain. The CDR3 loop spans 16 amino acids. Trimming took 8 bases from V and 6 from J; bases not matched to a gene: 18.

This chain links TRBV5-1 with TRBJ2-7; no clear D gene. The CDR3 sequence is 12 residues long. Germline V gives CDR1 SGHRS, CDR2 YFSETQ. V lost 1 base and J 0 bases, leaving 2 bases between the germline ends. The CDR3, as DNA: TGCGCCAGCAGCTTGAACTCCTACGAGCAGTACTTC. It encodes CASSLNSYEQYF.

Of note for this clone: This CDR3 is also generated by other DNA sequences in the sample. This rearrangement joins TRBV6-1 to TRBJ1-5; 9 nucleotides align to TRBD1. V shed 7 bases, J shed 2 bases, and the junction held 3 bases outside the gene matches. Germline assignment: CDR1 MNHNS and CDR2 SASEGT. There are 14 residues in the CDR3. The CDR3 sequence is CASTRTGGNQPQHF. DNA of the CDR3: TGTGCCAGCACCCGGACAGGGGGCAATCAGCCCCAGCATTTT.

The chain links TRBV9 to TRBJ2-7; TRBD2 matches at 8 bases. V dropped 3 bases and J dropped 5; count of bases not matched to a gene: 19. This CDR3 has 18 amino acids. The germline gives CDR1 SGDLS, CDR2 YYNGEE. The CDR3, as DNA: TGTGCCAGCAGCGCATCGCGAGGGGAAGCGGGAGAAGGAAACGAGCAGTACTTC. Protein product: CASSASRGEAGEGNEQYF.

This clone was seen just once. The chain combines TRBV6-5 with TRBJ1-4; 9 nucleotides line up with TRBD1. Germline values: CDR1 MNHEY, CDR2 SVGAGI. The CDR3 has 15 amino acids. Trimming cost V 4 bases and J 7 bases; bases outside gene matches: 7. CDR3 in DNA: TGTGCCAGCAGTTTGTCGGGACAGGGTGTTGAAAAACTGTTTTTT. It translates to CASSLSGQGVEKLFF.

This clone was counted a single time. J is TRBJ1-6 and V is TRBV6-5; maybe TRBD1 (5 bases). With 2 bases removed from V and 5 bases from J, the gap between germline ends came to 13 bases. Per germline, CDR1 MNHEY and CDR2 SVGAGI. This CDR3 has 16 residues. CDR3: CASSYRPGPDNSPLHF. CDR3 DNA sequence: TGTGCCAGCAGTTACCGTCCGGGACCGGATAATTCACCCCTCCACTTT.

This chain joins TRBV15 and TRBJ2-7; the match to TRBD1 covers 9 bases. CDR1 is LNHNV, CDR2 YYDKDF, per germline (reference sequence). V was pared by 0 bases and J by 3 bases, with 3 bases of the junction left unmatched. CDR3 length equals 15 residues. CDR3 sequence reads: CATSRDRGQGYEQYF. CDR3 in DNA: TGTGCCACCAGCAGAGATAGGGGACAGGGCTACGAGCAGTACTTC.

The chain couples TRBV6-1 to TRBJ1-5; no reliable D call. The germline V gene has CDR1 MNHNS and CDR2 SASEGT. The V end lost 3 bases, the J end lost 3 bases, and 12 bases lay between the germline ends. The CDR3 runs to 15 residues. Here the CDR3 reads CASSDSGKNNQPQHF. The CDR3, as DNA: TGTGCCAGCAGTGACTCCGGGAAAAACAATCAGCCCCAGCATTTT.

The chain carries TRBV4-3 and TRBJ1-3; TRBD1 might be the D (6 bases). This CDR3 comprises 16 residues. Trimming left V 4 bases short and J 1 base short, with 14 bases between. In germline, CDR1 is LGHNA, CDR2 YSLEER. The CDR3 loop reads CASSLIRGDSGNTIYF. The CDR3 DNA sequence: TGCGCCAGCAGCCTAATTAGGGGGGATTCTGGAAACACCATATATTTT.

This clone was picked up one time. This rearrangement joins TRBV5-1 to TRBJ2-1, with 14 bases matching TRBD2. The V and J ends lost 3 bases and 8 bases, in that order; junction bases with no gene match: 4. The germline V gene encodes CDR1 SGHRS and CDR2 YFSETQ. CDR3 size: 15 residues. CDR3 DNA sequence: TGCGCCAGCAGCTACCAGACTAGCGGGAGGGATGAGCAGTTCTTC. As protein: CASSYQTSGRDEQFF.

This clone was recorded once. The rearrangement joins TRBV28 to TRBJ1-4; weak D call: TRBD1 (5 bases). This CDR3 region has 14 residues. V lost 3 bases and J 4 bases, leaving 9 bases between the germline ends. The germline V gene encodes CDR1 MDHEN and CDR2 SYDVKM. The CDR3 DNA reads TGTGCCAGCAGTTTGGGGCAGGGTAATGAAAAACTGTTTTTT. This sequence encodes CASSLGQGNEKLFF.

J is TRBJ1-2 and V is TRBV2; no clear D gene. V shed 0 bases and J shed 11 bases, with 13 bases lying between them. The germline gives CDR1 SNHLY, CDR2 FYNNEI. CDR3 length: 13 amino acids. CDR3 sequence reads: CASSEARSGWYTF. DNA of the CDR3: TGTGCCAGCAGTGAAGCGCGGTCTGGTTGGTACACCTTC.

This clone was picked up a small number of times. The chain links TRBV10-1 to TRBJ2-1; D is unresolved. Deletions cut 6 bases from V and 9 bases from J, with 9 bases between. In germline, CDR1 is WNHNN, CDR2 SYGVQD (reference sequence). This CDR3 is 11 amino acids long. CDR3 sequence reads: CASRLSVEQFF. CDR3 nucleotide sequence: TGCGCCAGCAGATTATCCGTTGAGCAGTTCTTC.

This CDR3 reads CASSVAPWGGGADEQFF. The DNA for the CDR3 is TGTGCCAGCAGCGTAGCCCCATGGGGAGGGGGGGCCGATGAGCAGTTCTTC. The chain couples TRBV9 to TRBJ2-1, with D possibly TRBD2 on 7 matching bases. The germline V gene encodes CDR1 SGDLS and CDR2 YYNGEE. With 0 bases removed from V and 8 bases from J, the gap between germline ends came to 21 bases. CDR3 length: 17 residues. Looking up the rest from reference TRBV9 and TRBJ2-1 gives the full variable domain: DSGVTQTPKHLITATGQRVTLRCSPRSGDLSVYWYQQSLDQGLQFLIQYYNGEERAKGNILERFSAQQFPDLHSELNLSSLELGDSALYFCASSVAPWGGGADEQFFGPGTRLTVL.

The V and J genes are TRBV7-9 and TRBJ2-5, with D possibly being TRBD2 (5 bases). CDR3 length equals 14 residues. V was trimmed by 3 bases and J by 2 bases, leaving 10 bases between them. CDR1 and CDR2 (germline): SEHNR, FQNEAQ (reference sequence). CDR3 sequence reads: CASSFPDFQETQYF. The CDR3 nucleotides read TGTGCCAGCAGCTTCCCGGACTTTCAAGAGACCCAGTACTTC.

The CDR3 loop is CASSPGPHDRLNTEAFF. Written as DNA, the CDR3 is TGTGCCAGCAGCCCCGGGCCCCACGACAGGTTGAACACTGAAGCTTTCTTT. The chain recombines TRBV5-5 with TRBJ1-1, with a possible D match to TRBD1 (6 bases). The CDR3 contains 17 residues. Germline V gene sequence: CDR1 SGHKS, CDR2 YYEKEE (reference sequence). With 4 bases removed from V and 0 bases from J, the gap between germline ends came to 19 bases.

This clone was seen just once. The CDR3 protein is CASSFKDGANEQFF. The DNA of the CDR3 is TGTGCCAGCAGCTTCAAGGACGGGGCCAATGAGCAGTTCTTC. The V gene is TRBV5-4, the J gene TRBJ2-1; D is possibly TRBD1 or TRBD2 (5 bases each). V lost 2 bases, J lost 6 bases, and 12 bases lay in between. This CDR3 is built from 14 residues. CDR1 is SGHNT and CDR2 is YYREEE in the germline V gene (reference sequence).

The V call is TRBV19, the J call TRBJ2-7, with no clear D. Germline-derived CDR1 and CDR2 are LNHDA and SQIVND (reference sequence). CDR3 length: 14 amino acids. V dropped 5 bases and J dropped 0 bases, with 11 bases sitting between them. CDR3 in DNA: TGTGCCAGTAGTTTCACTGACGCCTCCTACGAGCAGTACTTC. Protein sequence: CASSFTDASYEQYF.

The gene calls are TRBV19 and TRBJ1-2; 7 bases agree with TRBD1. This CDR3 is built from 18 residues. The ends lost 5 bases at V and 3 bases at J; junction bases unmatched: 18. From germline, CDR1 is LNHDA and CDR2 SQIVND (reference sequence). The CDR3 loop reads CASSATGTDETAHYGYTF. For the CDR3, the DNA is TGTGCCAGTAGTGCGACCGGGACAGACGAAACTGCGCACTATGGCTACACCTTC. Full variable domain (rest looked up from reference TRBV19 and TRBJ1-2): DGGITQSPKYLFRKEGQNVTLSCEQNLNHDAMYWYRQDPGQGLRLIYYSQIVNDFQKGDIAEGYSVSREKKESFPLTVTSAQKNPTAFYLCASSATGTDETAHYGYTFGSGTRLTVV.

The V and J genes are TRBV29-1 and TRBJ2-1, with TRBD1 as a possible D gene (6 bases). Trimming took off 5 bases at V and 2 bases at J, with 10 bases between the two ends. Germline CDR1 is SQVTM and CDR2 is ANQGSEA. The CDR3 has 13 amino acids. Here the CDR3 DNA reads TGCAGCGTTCCAGGGGCCGCCTACAATGAGCAGTTCTTC. Its protein is CSVPGAAYNEQFF.

This clone came up a few times. The CDR3 region has the DNA TGCGCCAGCCGGAGGGAAAATGAAAAACTGTTTTTT. Protein product: CASRRENEKLFF. The chain combines TRBV5-1 with TRBJ1-4; D unresolved. The V gene lost 7 bases and the J gene lost 5 bases, with 9 bases spanning the gap. The CDR3 has 12 residues. The germline V gene encodes CDR1 SGHRS and CDR2 YFSETQ.

This chain joins TRBV6-5 and TRBJ2-2, with D perhaps being TRBD1 or TRBD2 (5 bases each). Between the trimmed V and J ends, which lost 8 bases and 7 bases, there was a span of 11 bases. The CDR3 contains 12 residues. Germline assignment: CDR1 MNHEY and CDR2 SVGAGI. DNA for the CDR3: TGTGCCAGCGGGACCCTCTACGGGGAGCTGTTTTTT. Protein: CASGTLYGELFF.

The CDR3 sequence: CASSAHTGADFSPLHF. The DNA for the CDR3 is TGTGCCAGCAGCGCTCACACGGGGGCAGATTTCTCACCCCTCCACTTT. The chain joins TRBV9 to TRBJ1-6; D is possibly TRBD1 (6 bases). The germline V gene encodes CDR1 SGDLS and CDR2 YYNGEE. Trimming pared 3 bases from V and 10 bases from J, leaving 20 bases between. The CDR3 sequence is 16 residues long.

V and J are TRBV4-3 and TRBJ2-3; weak D call: TRBD1 (7 bases). Germline V gene sequence: CDR1 LGHNA, CDR2 YSLEER. The CDR3 totals 18 residues. V lost 0 bases and J lost 6, with 22 bases in between. The CDR3 is CASSQDSTGDSRSDTQYF. CDR3 nucleotides: TGCGCCAGCAGCCAAGATTCAACAGGGGACTCCCGGTCGGATACGCAGTATTTT.

V gene TRBV7-9 combines with J gene TRBJ2-7; D is perhaps TRBD1 (6 bases). V lost 6 bases, J lost 4 bases, and 16 bases lay in between. This CDR3 comprises 14 residues. Per the germline V gene, CDR1 is SEHNR and CDR2 is FQNEAQ (reference sequence). DNA of the CDR3: TGTGCCAGCAGTCGAACGCTACAGGGATACGAGCAGTACTTC. It codes for CASSRTLQGYEQYF. Combining the CDR3 with reference TRBV7-9 and TRBJ2-7 gives the whole variable domain DTGVSQNPRHKITKRGQNVTFRCDPISEHNRLYWYRQTLGQGPEFLTYFQNEAQLEKSRLLSDRFSAERPKGSFSTLEIQRTEQGDSAMYLCASSRTLQGYEQYFGPGTRLTVT.